These 7 T cell receptor beta chains were sequenced from one sample in a study of T-cell reconstitution after alpha-beta-depleted transplantation in children. Molecular barcoding with unique molecular identifiers was used for the TCRbeta library. TCRdb used MiXCR to reprocess the PCR reads, holding one entry per CDR3 protein. This sample has a few hundred thousand distinct CDR3 sequences; approximately 11% occur once, and the top ten carry 4.5% to 7%. The sequencing here drew on PBMCs from the stem cell graft donor, taken from the stem cell graft. Every receptor here comes from a human donor who donated a stem cell graft to a child with acute myeloid leukemia.

The chain carries TRBV5-1 and TRBJ2-6, with D perhaps given as TRBD1 or TRBD2 (5 bases each). The V gene lost 7 bases and the J gene lost 0 bases, with 8 bases spanning the gap. CDR1 SGHRS and CDR2 YFSETQ come from the germline V gene. The CDR3 contains 14 residues. This chain's CDR3 is CASGTFSGANVLTF. The DNA of the CDR3 is TGCGCCAGCGGGACGTTCTCTGGGGCCAACGTCCTGACTTTC.

The chain employs TRBV5-1 and TRBJ1-2; tentative D call: TRBD1 (6 bases). V was clipped by 0 bases and J by 0 bases, with 21 bases between them. This CDR3 has 19 residues. The germline CDR1 and CDR2 sequences are SGHRS and YFSETQ. The CDR3 loop reads CASSLEPSLGQMTNYGYTF. The CDR3 coding sequence is TGCGCCAGCAGCTTGGAGCCCTCTTTAGGACAGATGACTAACTATGGCTACACCTTC.

This clonotype has more than one count but fewer than ten. The chain uses TRBV15 and TRBJ2-1, with D uncertain. The CDR3 is 15 residues long. Trimming took off 0 bases at V and 6 bases at J, with 12 bases between the two ends. In germline, CDR1 is LNHNV, CDR2 YYDKDF (reference sequence). The CDR3 DNA reads as TGTGCCACCAGCAGAGATGGGCTCGCATTCAATGAGCAGTTCTTC. Amino acids: CATSRDGLAFNEQFF. Combining the CDR3 with reference TRBV15 and TRBJ2-1 gives the whole variable domain DAMVIQNPRYQVTQFGKPVTLSCSQTLNHNVMYWYQQKSSQAPKLLFHYYDKDFNNEADTPDNFQSRRPNTSFCFLDIRSPGLGDTAMYLCATSRDGLAFNEQFFGPGTRLTVL.

The genes are TRBV7-8 and TRBJ2-7, with TRBD2 matching 9 bases. The germline CDR1 and CDR2 sequences are SGHVS and FQNEAQ. The CDR3 runs to 16 residues. The J segment lost 0 bases and the V segment lost 1 base, leaving 4 bases of the junction unmatched. The CDR3 is CASSLVGSGSSYEQYF. For the CDR3, the DNA is TGTGCCAGCAGCTTAGTAGGTAGCGGGAGCTCCTACGAGCAGTACTTC. The variable domain in full, completed from reference TRBV7-8 and TRBJ2-7, reads GAGVSQSPRYKVAKRGQDVALRCDPISGHVSLFWYQQALGQGPEFLTYFQNEAQLDKSGLPSDRFFAERPEGSVSTLKIQRTQQEDSAVYLCASSLVGSGSSYEQYFGPGTRLTVT.

The rearrangement links TRBV30 to TRBJ2-3; 8 nucleotides align to TRBD2. Germline CDR1 GTSNPN, CDR2 SVGIG (reference sequence). V was clipped by 5 bases and J by 4 bases; unmatched bases: 8. The CDR3 covers 14 residues. The CDR3 loop reads CAWWSGGVADTQYF. DNA of the CDR3: TGTGCCTGGTGGAGCGGGGGTGTGGCAGATACGCAGTATTTT.

The CDR3 reads CASSLRLDTDTQYF. The CDR3 nucleotides are TGTGCCAGCAGCTTACGGTTGGACACAGATACGCAGTATTTT. This chain joins TRBV7-3 and TRBJ2-3; no definite D call. V lost 2 bases and J 2 bases, leaving 8 bases between the germline ends. This CDR3 comprises 14 residues. Germline V gene sequence: CDR1 SGHTA, CDR2 FQGTGA.

This clonotype appeared many times. The chain uses TRBV12-3 or TRBV12-4 and TRBJ1-5; D is ambiguous. The CDR3 has 13 amino acids. V dropped 4 bases and J dropped 2 bases, with 6 bases sitting between them. The CDR3: CASSWGGNQPQHF. In DNA form, the CDR3 reads TGTGCCAGCAGTTGGGGAGGCAATCAGCCCCAGCATTTT.